This TCR beta chain appears in the sequencing data of a study of CD8 T cells in ankylosing spondylitis. Overall study findings and caveats: Past research had described some motif variants in reactive arthritis synovial fluid and blood.

TCRdb reanalysed the 5' RACE reads using MiXCR and keeps one entry per CDR3 protein. The sample contains a few hundred thousand distinct CDR3 sequences, less than 25% of which appear only once. The CDR3 extends over 14 amino acids. The ends were cut back, 3 bases at V and 7 bases at J, with 13 bases in the middle. Points on this clonotype: The antigen is undetermined.

The sequenced sample consisted of blood, either unsorted or a sorted T cell fraction (not recorded which). The sequence was collected from a female donor with ankylosing spondylitis or in good health (not recorded which). The chain combines TRBV12-3 or TRBV12-4 with TRBJ1-5; the D is unclear. The CDR3 sequence is CASSFEVSTQPQHF. The DNA for the CDR3 is TGTGCCAGCAGTTTCGAGGTATCAACCCAGCCCCAGCATTTT.